This T cell receptor beta chain came from a study of graft-versus-host responses after intestinal transplantation. Findings and caveats of the study: Recipient marrow harbored GvH clones, some of which surfaced first in ileum or blood.

The method was immunoSEQ multiplex PCR; TCRdb's version includes in-frame clones alone and lacks a portion of them. The sample holds roughly 110,000 clones, approximately 93% seen once. A remark on this clone: Its antigen is still unknown.

The CDR3 runs to 15 residues. From germline, CDR1 is SGDLS and CDR2 YYNGEE. The ends were cut back, 3 bases at V and 0 bases at J, with 10 bases in the middle. The clonotype comes from a human donor who was the organ donor for an intestinal transplant. The input for sequencing was unstimulated CD8+ T cells sorted from spleen or lymph node cells, taken before transplant. This chain joins TRBV9 and TRBJ1-5, with D hard to call. DNA of the CDR3: TGTGCCAGCAGCGAATCAGGTTTTAGCAATCAGCCCCAGCATTTT. Translated: CASSESGFSNQPQHF.